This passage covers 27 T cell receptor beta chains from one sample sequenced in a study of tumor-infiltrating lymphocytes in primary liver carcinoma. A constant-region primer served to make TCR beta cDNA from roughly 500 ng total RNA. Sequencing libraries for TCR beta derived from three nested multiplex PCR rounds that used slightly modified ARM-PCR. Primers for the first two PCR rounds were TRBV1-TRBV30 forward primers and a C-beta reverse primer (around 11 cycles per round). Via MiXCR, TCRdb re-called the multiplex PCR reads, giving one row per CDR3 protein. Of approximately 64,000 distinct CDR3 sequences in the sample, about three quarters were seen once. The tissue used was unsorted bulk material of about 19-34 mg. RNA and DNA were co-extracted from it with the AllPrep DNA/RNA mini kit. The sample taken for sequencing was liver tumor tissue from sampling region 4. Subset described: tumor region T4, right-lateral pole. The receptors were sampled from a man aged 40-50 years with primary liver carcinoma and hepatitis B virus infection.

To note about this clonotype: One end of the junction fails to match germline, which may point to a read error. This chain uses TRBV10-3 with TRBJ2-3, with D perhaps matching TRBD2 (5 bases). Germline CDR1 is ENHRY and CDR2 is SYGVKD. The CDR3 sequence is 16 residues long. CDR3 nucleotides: TGTGCCATCAGGCACACTAACCGGGCTAGCATAGATACGCAGTATTTT. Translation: CAIRHTNRASIDTQYF.

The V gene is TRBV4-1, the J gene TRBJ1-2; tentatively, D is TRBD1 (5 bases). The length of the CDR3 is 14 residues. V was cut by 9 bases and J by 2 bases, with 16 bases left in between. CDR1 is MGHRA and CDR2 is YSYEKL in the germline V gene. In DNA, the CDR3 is TGCGCCAGAAACCAAGGGGACTGGAACTATGGCTACACCTTC. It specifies CARNQGDWNYGYTF.

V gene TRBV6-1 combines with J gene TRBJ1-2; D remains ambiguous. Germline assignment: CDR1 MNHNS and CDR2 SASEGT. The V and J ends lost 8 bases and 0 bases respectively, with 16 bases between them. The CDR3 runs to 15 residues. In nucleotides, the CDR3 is TGTGCCAGCTGCTTGATAGAGACAACTAACTATGGCTACACCTTC. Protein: CASCLIETTNYGYTF.

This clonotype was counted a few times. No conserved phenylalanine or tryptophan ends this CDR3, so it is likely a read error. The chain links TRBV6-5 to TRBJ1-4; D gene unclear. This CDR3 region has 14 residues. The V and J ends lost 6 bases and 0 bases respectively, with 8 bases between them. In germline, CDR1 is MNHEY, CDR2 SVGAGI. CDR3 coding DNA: TGTGCCAGCAGAATGATTGCAACTAATGAAAAACTGTTTCTT. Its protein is CASRMIATNEKLFL.

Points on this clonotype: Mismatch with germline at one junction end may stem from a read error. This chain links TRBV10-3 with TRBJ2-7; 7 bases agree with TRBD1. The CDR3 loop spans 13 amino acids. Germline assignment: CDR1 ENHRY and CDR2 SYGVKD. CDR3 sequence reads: CATRDSQAYEHYF. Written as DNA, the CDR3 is TGTGCCACCCGGGACAGCCAAGCATACGAGCACTACTTC.

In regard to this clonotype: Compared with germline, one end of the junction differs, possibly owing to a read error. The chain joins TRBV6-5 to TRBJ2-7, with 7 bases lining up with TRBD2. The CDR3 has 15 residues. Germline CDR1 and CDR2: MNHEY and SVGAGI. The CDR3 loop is CTSSWGGRDFDEQYF. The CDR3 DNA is TGTACCAGCAGTTGGGGTGGGAGGGACTTCGACGAGCAGTACTTC.

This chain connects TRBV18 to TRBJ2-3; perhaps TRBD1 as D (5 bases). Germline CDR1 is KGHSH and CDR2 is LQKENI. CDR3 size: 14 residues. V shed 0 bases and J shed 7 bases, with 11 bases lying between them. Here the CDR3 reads CASSPPQGTYTQYF. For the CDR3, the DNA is TGTGCCAGCTCACCACCTCAGGGAACATATACGCAGTATTTT.

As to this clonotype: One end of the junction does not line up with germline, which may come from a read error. CDR3 sequence: CAGSRPGLAVQFF. CDR3 nucleotides: TGTGCCGGCAGCCGACCGGGACTAGCGGTGCAGTTCTTC. This rearrangement joins TRBV4-2 to TRBJ2-1; 11 bases align to TRBD2. Germline CDR1 reads LGHNA; CDR2 reads YNFKEQ. The CDR3 is made up of 13 amino acids.

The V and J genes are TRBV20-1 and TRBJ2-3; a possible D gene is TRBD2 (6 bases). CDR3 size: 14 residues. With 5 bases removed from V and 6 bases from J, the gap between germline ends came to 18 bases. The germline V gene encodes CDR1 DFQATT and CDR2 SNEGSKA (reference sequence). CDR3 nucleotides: TGCAGTGCTCATCTAGCGAGAGGAGCGGATACGCAGTATTTT. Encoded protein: CSAHLARGADTQYF.

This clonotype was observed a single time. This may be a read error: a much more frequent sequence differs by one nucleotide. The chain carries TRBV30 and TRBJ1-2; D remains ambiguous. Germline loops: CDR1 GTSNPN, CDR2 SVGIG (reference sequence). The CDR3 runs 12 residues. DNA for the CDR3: TGTGTCTGGACGTCAACTAACTATGGCTACACCTTC. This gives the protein CVWTSTNYGYTF.

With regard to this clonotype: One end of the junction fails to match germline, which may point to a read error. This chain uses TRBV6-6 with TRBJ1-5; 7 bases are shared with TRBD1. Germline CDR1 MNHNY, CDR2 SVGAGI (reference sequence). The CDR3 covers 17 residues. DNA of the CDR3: TGTACCAGCAGCGGGACAGAGGGGGTCTATAGCAGTCAGCCCCAGCATTTT. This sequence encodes CTSSGTEGVYSSQPQHF.

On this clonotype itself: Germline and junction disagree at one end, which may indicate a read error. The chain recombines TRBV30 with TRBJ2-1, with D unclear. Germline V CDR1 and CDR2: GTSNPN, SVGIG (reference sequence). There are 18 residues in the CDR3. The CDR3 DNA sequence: TGTACCTGGAGTGGGCCCCTCTTAGCACTGAGCTCCTACAATGAGCAGTTCTTC. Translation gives CTWSGPLLALSSYNEQFF.

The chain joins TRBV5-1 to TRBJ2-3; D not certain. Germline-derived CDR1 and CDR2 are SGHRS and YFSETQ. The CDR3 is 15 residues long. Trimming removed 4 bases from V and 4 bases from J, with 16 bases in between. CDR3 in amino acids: CASSLTRLTPDTQYF. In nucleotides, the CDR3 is TGCGCCAGCAGCCTGACAAGGCTGACGCCAGATACGCAGTATTTT.

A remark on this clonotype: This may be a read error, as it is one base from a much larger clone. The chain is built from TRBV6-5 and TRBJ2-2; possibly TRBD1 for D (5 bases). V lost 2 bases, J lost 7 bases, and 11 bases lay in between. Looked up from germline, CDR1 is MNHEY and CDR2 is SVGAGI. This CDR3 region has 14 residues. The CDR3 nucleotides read TGTGCCAGCAGTTACATGGCGGACATCGGGGAGCTGTTTTTT. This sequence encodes CASSYMADIGELFF.

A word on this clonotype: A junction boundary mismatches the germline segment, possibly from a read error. The DNA of the CDR3 is TGTGCCAGCGGCTTCATGACAGATCTGGACTACGAGCAATACTTC. Translation gives CASGFMTDLDYEQYF. The chain has TRBV11-2 and TRBJ2-7, with a weak D call TRBD2 (6 bases). Germline V gives CDR1 SGHAT, CDR2 FQNNGV. This CDR3 contains 15 residues.

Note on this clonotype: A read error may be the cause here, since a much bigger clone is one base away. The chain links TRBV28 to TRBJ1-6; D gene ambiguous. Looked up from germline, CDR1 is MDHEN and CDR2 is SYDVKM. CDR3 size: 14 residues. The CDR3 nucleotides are TGTGCCAGCAGTTTGGAGATTAGTAATTTACCCCTCCACTTT. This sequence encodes CASSLEISNLPLHF.

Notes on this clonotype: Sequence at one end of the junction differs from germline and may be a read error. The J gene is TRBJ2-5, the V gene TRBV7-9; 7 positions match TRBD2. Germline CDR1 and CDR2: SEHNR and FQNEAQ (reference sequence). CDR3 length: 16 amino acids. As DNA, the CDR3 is TGTGTCAGCAGCTTAGTTCGGGGGGAGCGGGATGAGACCCAGTACTTC. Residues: CVSSLVRGERDETQYF.

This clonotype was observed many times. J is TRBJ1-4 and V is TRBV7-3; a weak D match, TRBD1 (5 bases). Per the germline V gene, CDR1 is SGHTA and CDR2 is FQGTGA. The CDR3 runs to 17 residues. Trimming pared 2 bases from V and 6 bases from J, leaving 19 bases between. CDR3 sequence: CASSLPSDLRVDEKLFF. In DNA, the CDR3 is TGTGCCAGCAGCTTACCCTCCGACCTCAGGGTTGATGAAAAACTGTTTTTT.

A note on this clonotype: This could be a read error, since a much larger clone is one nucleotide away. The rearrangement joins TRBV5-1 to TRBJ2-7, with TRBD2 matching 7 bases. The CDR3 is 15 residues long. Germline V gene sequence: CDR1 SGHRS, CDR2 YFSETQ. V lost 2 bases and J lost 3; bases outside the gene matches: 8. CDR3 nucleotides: TGCGCCAGCAGCTTAGGACTAGTGGAGATCTACGAGCAGTACTTC. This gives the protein CASSLGLVEIYEQYF.

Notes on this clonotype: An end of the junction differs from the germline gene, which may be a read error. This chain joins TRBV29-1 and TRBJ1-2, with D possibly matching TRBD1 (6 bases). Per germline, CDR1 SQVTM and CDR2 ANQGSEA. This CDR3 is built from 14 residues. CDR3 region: CSVNFGQSIYGHTF. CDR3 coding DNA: TGCAGCGTCAATTTTGGACAGTCGATCTATGGCCACACCTTC. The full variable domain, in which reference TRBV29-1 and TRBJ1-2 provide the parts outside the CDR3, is SAVISQKPSRDICQRGTSLTIQCQVDSQVTMMFWYRQQPGQSLTLIATANQGSEATYESGFVIDKFPISRPNLTFSTLTVSNMSPEDSSIYLCSVNFGQSIYGHTFGSGTRLTVV.

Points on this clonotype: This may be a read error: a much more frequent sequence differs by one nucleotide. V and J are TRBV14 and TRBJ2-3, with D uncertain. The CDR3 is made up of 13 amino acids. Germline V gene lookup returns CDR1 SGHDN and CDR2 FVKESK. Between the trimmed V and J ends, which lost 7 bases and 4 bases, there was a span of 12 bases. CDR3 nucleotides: TGTGCCAGCAACCTAAGCAGGTCAGATACGCAGTATTTT. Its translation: CASNLSRSDTQYF. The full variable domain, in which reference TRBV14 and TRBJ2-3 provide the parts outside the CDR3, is EAGVTQFPSHSVIEKGQTVTLRCDPISGHDNLYWYRRVMGKEIKFLLHFVKESKQDESGMPNNRFLAERTGGTYSTLKVQPAELEDSGVYFCASNLSRSDTQYFGPGTRLTVL.

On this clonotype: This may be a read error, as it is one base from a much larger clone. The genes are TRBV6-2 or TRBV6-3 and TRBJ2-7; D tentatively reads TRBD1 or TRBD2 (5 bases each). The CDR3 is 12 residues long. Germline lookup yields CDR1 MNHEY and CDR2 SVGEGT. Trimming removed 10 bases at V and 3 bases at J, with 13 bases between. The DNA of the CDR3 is TGTGCCATCTCCTGGGACGGCTACGAGCAGTACTTC. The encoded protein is CAISWDGYEQYF.

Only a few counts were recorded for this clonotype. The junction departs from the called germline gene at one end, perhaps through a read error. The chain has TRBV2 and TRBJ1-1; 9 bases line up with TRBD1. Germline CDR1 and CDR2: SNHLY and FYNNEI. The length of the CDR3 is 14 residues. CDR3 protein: CLNTQGQGYTEAFF. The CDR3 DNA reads TGCCTTAATACCCAGGGACAGGGCTACACTGAAGCTTTCTTT.

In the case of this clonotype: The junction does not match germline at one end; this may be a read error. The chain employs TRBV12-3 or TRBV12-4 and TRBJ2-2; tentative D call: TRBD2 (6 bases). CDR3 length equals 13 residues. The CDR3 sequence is CASSSYSTGGLFF. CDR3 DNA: TGTGCCAGCAGCAGCTACTCCACCGGGGGGCTGTTTTTT.

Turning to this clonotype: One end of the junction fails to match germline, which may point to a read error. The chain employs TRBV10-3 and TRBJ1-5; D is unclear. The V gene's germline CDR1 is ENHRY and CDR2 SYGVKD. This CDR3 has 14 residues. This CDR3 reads CAICEYEEDQPQHF. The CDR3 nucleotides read TGTGCCATCTGTGAGTATGAGGAAGATCAGCCCCAGCATTTT.

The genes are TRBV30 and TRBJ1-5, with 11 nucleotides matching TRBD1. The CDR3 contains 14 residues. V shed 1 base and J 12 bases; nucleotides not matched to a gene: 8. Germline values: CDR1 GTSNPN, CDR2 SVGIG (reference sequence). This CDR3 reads CAWSGTGGGRLQHF. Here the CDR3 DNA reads TGTGCCTGGAGTGGGACAGGGGGCGGTCGGCTCCAGCATTTT.

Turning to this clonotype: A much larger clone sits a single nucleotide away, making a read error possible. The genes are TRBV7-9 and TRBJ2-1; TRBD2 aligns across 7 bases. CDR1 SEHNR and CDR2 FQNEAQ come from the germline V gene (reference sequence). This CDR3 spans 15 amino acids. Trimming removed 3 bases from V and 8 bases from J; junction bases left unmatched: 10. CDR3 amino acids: CASSFDLAVDDEQFF. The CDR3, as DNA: TGTGCCAGCAGCTTCGATCTAGCGGTCGACGATGAGCAGTTCTTC. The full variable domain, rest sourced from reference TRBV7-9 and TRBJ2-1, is DTGVSQNPRHKITKRGQNVTFRCDPISEHNRLYWYRQTLGQGPEFLTYFQNEAQLEKSRLLSDRFSAERPKGSFSTLEIQRTEQGDSAMYLCASSFDLAVDDEQFFGPGTRLTVL.